Below, one T cell receptor (beta chain) is given with its context. Its antigen remains unidentified. Sequencing used immunoSEQ multiplex PCR; TCRdb keeps in-frame clones, though not all of them. The sample shows tens of thousands of clones, around 86% of them seen only once. The data were obtained in a study of OX40 agonist ivuxolimab in advanced cancers. Notes on the study in general: With doses of 0.1 to 3.0 mg/kg, CD4+ and CD8+ blood T cells had undergone clonal expansion by week 6.

The CDR3 length is 14 residues. Between the trimmed V and J ends, which lost 5 bases and 3 bases, there was a span of 14 bases. CDR1 and CDR2 (germline): SGHAT, FQNNGV. The chain uses TRBV11-2 and TRBJ2-7, with D tentatively TRBD1 (5 bases). The source of this sequence is an adult with an advanced solid tumor such as melanoma, head and neck, liver or kidney cancer. The starting material was CD4+ or CD8+ T cells sorted from blood, obtained in a trial of the OX40 agonist ivuxolimab. The CDR3 sequence: CASSRDAGNYEQYF. The CDR3 DNA sequence: TGTGCCAGCAGCAGAGACGCAGGGAACTACGAGCAGTACTTC.